This TCR beta chain was sequenced in a study of blood T cell repertoires in COVID-19. Germline V gives CDR1 LGHNA, CDR2 YNFKEQ. Deletions cut 4 bases from V and 4 bases from J, with 7 bases between. This CDR3 contains 13 residues. This clone was detected only a few times. Authors' data handling: Counts of nucleated cells, estimated from reference gene primer amplification, were obtained. Sequencing used immunoSEQ multiplex PCR; TCRdb keeps in-frame clones, though not all of them. Clone size and the V and J calls come from that table; the DNA yielded D and trimming. Among just over 200,000 clones listed, more than 75% were seen once.

The source material was peripheral blood. The TCR sequence derives from a man aged 80 or over with acute or convalescent COVID-19. J is TRBJ2-2 and V is TRBV4-2; D unclear. The DNA of the CDR3 is TGTGCCAGCAGCCTGTCAATCACCGGGGAGCTGTTTTTT. It codes for CASSLSITGELFF.